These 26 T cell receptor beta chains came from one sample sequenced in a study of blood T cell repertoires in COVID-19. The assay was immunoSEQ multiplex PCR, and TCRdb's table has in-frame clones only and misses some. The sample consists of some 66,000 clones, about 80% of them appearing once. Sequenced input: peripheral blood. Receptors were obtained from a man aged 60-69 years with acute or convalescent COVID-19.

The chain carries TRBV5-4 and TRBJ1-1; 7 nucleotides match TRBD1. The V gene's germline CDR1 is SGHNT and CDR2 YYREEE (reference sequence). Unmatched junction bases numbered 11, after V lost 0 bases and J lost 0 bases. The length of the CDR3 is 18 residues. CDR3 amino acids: CASSLAAGGGIMNTEAFF. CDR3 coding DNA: TGTGCCAGCAGCTTGGCCGCAGGGGGAGGCATCATGAACACTGAAGCTTTCTTT.

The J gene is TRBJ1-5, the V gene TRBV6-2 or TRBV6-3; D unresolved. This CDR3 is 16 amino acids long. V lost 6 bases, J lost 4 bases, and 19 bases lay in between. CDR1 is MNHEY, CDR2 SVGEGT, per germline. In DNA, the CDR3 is TGTGCCAGCAGCAGTTACTTAGAAAGTCTGAATCAGCCCCAGCATTTT. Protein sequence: CASSSYLESLNQPQHF.

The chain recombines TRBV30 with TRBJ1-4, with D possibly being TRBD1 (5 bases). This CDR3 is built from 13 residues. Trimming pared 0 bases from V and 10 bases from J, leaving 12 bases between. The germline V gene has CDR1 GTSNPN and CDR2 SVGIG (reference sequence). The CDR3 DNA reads TGTGCCTGGAGTGTGTCAGCCCAGGGAAAACTGTTTTTT. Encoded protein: CAWSVSAQGKLFF.

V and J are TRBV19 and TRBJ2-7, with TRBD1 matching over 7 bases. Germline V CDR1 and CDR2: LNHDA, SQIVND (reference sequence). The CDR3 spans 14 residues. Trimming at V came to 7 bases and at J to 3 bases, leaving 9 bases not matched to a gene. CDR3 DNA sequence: TGTGCCAGTACCAATCATCGGGACAGCTACGAGCAGTACTTC. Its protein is CASTNHRDSYEQYF.

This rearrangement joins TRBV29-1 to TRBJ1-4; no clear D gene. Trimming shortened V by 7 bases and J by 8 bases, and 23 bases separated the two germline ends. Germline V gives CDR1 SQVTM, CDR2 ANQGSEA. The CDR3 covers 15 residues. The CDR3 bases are TGCAGCGCTGGGTTCGGAAGCCCCGGGGAAGAAAAACTGTTTTTT. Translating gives CSAGFGSPGEEKLFF.

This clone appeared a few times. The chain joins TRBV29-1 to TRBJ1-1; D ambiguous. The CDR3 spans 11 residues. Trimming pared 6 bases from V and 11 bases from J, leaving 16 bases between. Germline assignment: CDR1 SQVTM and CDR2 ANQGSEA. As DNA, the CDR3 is TGCAGCGTGGACTTACGGGGTTCGGCTTTCTTT. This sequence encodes CSVDLRGSAFF.

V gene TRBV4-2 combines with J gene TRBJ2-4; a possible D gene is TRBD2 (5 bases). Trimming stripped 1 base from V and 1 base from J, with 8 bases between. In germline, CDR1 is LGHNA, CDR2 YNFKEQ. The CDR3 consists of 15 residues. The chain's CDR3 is CASSQGPGAKNIQYF. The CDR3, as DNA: TGTGCCAGCAGCCAAGGCCCGGGGGCCAAAAACATTCAGTACTTC.

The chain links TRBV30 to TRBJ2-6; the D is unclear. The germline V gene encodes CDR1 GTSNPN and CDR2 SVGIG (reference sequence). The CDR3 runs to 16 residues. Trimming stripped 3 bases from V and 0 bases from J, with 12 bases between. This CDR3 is CAWSLSRPSGANVLTF. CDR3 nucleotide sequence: TGTGCCTGGAGCCTTTCTAGGCCCTCTGGGGCCAACGTCCTGACTTTC.

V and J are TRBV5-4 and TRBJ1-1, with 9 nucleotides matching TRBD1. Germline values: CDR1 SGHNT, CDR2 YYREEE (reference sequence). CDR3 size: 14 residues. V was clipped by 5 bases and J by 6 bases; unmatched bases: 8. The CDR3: CASSPTGGFAEAFF. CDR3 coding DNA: TGTGCCAGCAGTCCGACAGGGGGATTCGCTGAAGCTTTCTTT.

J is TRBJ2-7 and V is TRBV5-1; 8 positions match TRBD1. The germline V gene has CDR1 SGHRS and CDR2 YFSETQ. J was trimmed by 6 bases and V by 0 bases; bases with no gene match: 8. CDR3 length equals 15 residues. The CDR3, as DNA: TGCGCCAGCAGCTTGGGCCAGGACAGGGTTTCCGAGCAGTACTTC. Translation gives CASSLGQDRVSEQYF.

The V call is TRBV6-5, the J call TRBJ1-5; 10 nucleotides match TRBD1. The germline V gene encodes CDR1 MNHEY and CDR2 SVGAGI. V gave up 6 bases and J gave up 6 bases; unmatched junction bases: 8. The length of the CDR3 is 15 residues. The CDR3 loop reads CASRPDRGDGQPQHF. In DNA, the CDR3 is TGTGCCAGCAGACCGGACAGGGGGGACGGTCAGCCCCAGCATTTT.

The CDR3 region has the DNA TGCGCCAGCAGCTCCGCCGGGACTTTGAATTCACCCCTCCACTTT. Its protein product is CASSSAGTLNSPLHF. J is TRBJ1-6 and V is TRBV5-1; D may be TRBD1 (5 bases). From germline, CDR1 is SGHRS and CDR2 YFSETQ. Trimming shortened V by 3 bases and J by 7 bases, and 14 bases separated the two germline ends. The CDR3 covers 15 residues.

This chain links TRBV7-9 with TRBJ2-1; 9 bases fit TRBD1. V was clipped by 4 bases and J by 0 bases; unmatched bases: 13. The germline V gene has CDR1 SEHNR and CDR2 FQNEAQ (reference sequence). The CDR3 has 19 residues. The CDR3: CASSSLVGGQGGSYNEQFF. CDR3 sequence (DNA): TGTGCCAGCAGCTCCCTAGTCGGGGGACAGGGAGGCTCCTACAATGAGCAGTTCTTC. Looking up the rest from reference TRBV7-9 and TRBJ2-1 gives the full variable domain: DTGVSQNPRHKITKRGQNVTFRCDPISEHNRLYWYRQTLGQGPEFLTYFQNEAQLEKSRLLSDRFSAERPKGSFSTLEIQRTEQGDSAMYLCASSSLVGGQGGSYNEQFFGPGTRLTVL.

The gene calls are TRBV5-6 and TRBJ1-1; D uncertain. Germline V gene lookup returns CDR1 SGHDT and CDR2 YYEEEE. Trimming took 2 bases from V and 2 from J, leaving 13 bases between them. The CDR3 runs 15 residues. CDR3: CASSFDLRPNTEAFF. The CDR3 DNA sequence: TGTGCCAGCAGCTTCGACTTGCGACCAAACACTGAAGCTTTCTTT.

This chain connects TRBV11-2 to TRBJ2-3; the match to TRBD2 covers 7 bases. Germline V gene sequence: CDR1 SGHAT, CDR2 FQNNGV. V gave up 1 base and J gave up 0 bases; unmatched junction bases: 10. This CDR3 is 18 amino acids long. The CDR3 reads CASSLVPPGAGSTDTQYF. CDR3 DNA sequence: TGTGCCAGCAGCTTAGTACCTCCCGGAGCGGGGAGCACAGATACGCAGTATTTT.

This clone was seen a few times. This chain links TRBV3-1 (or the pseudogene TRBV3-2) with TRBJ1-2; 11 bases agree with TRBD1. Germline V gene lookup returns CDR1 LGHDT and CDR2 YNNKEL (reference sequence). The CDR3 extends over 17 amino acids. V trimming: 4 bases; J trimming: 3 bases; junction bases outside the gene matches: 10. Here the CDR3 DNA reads TGTGCCAGCAGCCCTATAGGACAGGGGGCCTTCGACTATGGCTACACCTTC. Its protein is CASSPIGQGAFDYGYTF.

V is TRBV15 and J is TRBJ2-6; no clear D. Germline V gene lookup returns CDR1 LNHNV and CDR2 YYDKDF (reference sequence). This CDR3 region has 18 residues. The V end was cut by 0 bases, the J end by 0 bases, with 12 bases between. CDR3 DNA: TGTGCCACCAGCAGAGAGTCGCCTTCCGGCTCTGGGGCCAACGTCCTGACTTTC. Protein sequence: CATSRESPSGSGANVLTF.

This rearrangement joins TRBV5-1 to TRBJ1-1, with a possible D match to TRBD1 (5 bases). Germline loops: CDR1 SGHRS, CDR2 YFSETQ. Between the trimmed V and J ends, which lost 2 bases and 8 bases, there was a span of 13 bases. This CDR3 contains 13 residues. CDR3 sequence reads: CASSFVPTAEAFF. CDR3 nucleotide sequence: TGCGCCAGCAGCTTTGTCCCGACAGCAGAAGCTTTCTTT.

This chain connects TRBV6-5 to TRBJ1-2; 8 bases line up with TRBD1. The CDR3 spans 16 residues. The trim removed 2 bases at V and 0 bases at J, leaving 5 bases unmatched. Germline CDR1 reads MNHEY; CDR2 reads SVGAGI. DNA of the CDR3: TGTGCCAGCAGTTACACGCAGGGGGCGGCTAACTATGGCTACACCTTC. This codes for CASSYTQGAANYGYTF.

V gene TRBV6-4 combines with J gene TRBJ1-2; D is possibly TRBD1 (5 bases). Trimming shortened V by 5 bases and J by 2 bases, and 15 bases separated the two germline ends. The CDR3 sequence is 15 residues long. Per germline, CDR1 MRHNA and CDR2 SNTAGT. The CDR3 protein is CASSLNGGLNYGYTF. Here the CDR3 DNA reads TGTGCCAGCAGTCTGAACGGGGGATTGAACTATGGCTACACCTTC.

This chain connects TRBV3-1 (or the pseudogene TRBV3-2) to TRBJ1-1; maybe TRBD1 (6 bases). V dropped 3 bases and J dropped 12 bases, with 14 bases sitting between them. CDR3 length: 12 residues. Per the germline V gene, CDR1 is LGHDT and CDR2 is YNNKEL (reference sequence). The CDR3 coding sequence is TGTGCCAGCAGCCATTTAAAGGGGGAAACTTTCTTT. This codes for CASSHLKGETFF.

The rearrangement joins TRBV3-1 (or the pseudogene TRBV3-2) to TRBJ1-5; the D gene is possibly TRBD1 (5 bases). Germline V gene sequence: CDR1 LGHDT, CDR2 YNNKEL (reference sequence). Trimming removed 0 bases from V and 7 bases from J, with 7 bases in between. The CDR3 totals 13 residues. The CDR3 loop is CASSQDRQQPQHF. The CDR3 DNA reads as TGTGCCAGCAGCCAAGATCGACAGCAGCCCCAGCATTTT.

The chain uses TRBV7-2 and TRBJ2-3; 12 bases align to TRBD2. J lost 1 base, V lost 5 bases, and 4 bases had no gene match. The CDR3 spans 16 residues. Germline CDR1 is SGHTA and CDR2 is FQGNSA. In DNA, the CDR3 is TGTGCCAGCAGCACACGACTAGCGGGGGGCACAGATACGCAGTATTTT. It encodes CASSTRLAGGTDTQYF.

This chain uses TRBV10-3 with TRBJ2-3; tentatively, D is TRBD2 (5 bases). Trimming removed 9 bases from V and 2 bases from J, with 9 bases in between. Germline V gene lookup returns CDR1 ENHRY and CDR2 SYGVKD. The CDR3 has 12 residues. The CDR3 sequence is CAIGLATDTQYF. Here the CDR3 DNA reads TGTGCCATTGGACTTGCCACAGATACGCAGTATTTT.

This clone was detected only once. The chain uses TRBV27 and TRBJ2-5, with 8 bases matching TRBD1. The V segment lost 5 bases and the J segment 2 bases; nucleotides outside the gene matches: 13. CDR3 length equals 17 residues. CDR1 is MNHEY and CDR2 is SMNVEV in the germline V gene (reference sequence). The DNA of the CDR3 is TGTGCCAGCAGTCTTTACCCCCCTCGGACAGGGCAAGAGACCCAGTACTTC. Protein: CASSLYPPRTGQETQYF.

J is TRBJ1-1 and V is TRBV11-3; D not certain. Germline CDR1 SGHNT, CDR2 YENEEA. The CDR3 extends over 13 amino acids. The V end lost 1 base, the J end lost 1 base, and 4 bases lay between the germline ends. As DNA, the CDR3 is TGTGCCAGCAGCTTAGGAGGGAACACTGAAGCTTTCTTT. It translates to CASSLGGNTEAFF.